The clone carrying this T cell receptor (beta chain) was picked up many times. This specimen belongs to a study of spatial heterogeneity in lung cancer. A unique molecular identifier was attached to every TCR cDNA molecule. MiXCR, run by TCRdb on the 5' RACE reads, gives a single entry per CDR3 protein. Found here are tens of thousands of distinct CDR3 sequences, roughly 13% of them singletons; the top ten hold 55% to 65%. V gave up 6 bases and J gave up 4 bases, with 7 bases separating them. The CDR3 spans 11 residues. Germline V gene data show CDR1 as MNHEY and CDR2 as SVGAGI. Time point meaning: sample taken at primary tumor resection. Unsorted samples of tumor, nontumor lung or frozen PBMC had their whole RNA sequenced.

The sequence came from a male donor with early-stage non-small cell lung cancer. The specimen comprised PBMCs, sampled at surgery. The chain employs TRBV6-5 and TRBJ2-7; tentative D call: TRBD1 (5 bases). DNA for the CDR3: TGTGCCAGCAGCCGACAGTACGAGCAGTACTTC. Its translation is CASSRQYEQYF.